Presented here are 19 T cell receptor beta chains from one specimen sequenced in a study of radiotherapy plus CTLA-4 blockade in lung cancer. Measured with immunoSEQ multiplex PCR; TCRdb has only the in-frame clones, and not every one. The data show roughly 76,000 clones, around 74% seen once. Sample: peripheral blood, taken from a patient treated with radiotherapy plus ipilimumab. The origin of the receptors is a human donor with non-small cell lung cancer whose response to radiotherapy plus ipilimumab could not be evaluated.

This clone was seen a handful of times. CDR3 protein: CASSSRTRTGTDTQYF. CDR3 coding DNA: TGTGCCAGCAGTTCACGGACTCGAACAGGCACAGATACGCAGTATTTT. The chain carries TRBV27 and TRBJ2-3, with D perhaps matching TRBD2 (5 bases). The CDR3 consists of 16 residues. Germline CDR1 and CDR2: MNHEY and SMNVEV (reference sequence). Trimming removed 4 bases at V and 1 base at J, with 15 bases between.

The chain couples TRBV6-1 to TRBJ1-1; 7 positions match TRBD1. CDR3 length: 14 amino acids. Germline loops: CDR1 MNHNS, CDR2 SASEGT. V shed 7 bases, J shed 4 bases, and the junction held 9 bases outside the gene matches. The DNA for the CDR3 is TGTGCCAGCACTGGAAGGACAGGATTCACTGAAGCTTTCTTT. Its protein product is CASTGRTGFTEAFF.

The chain is built from TRBV11-2 and TRBJ1-3; TRBD1 might be the D (6 bases). This CDR3 has 15 amino acids. V gave up 5 bases and J gave up 7 bases, with 18 bases separating them. Germline CDR1 reads SGHAT; CDR2 reads FQNNGV. CDR3 sequence reads: CASSRTTTGSNTIYF. The CDR3, as DNA: TGTGCCAGCAGCCGAACCACGACAGGATCGAACACCATATATTTT.

V is TRBV7-2 and J is TRBJ1-5; TRBD1 matches 9 bases. Trimming removed 3 bases from V and 4 bases from J; junction bases left unmatched: 13. The CDR3 sequence is 18 residues long. Per the germline V gene, CDR1 is SGHTA and CDR2 is FQGNSA. In DNA form, the CDR3 reads TGTGCCAGCAGCTTTTGGGGAAGGGACAGGGAGGTTAATCAGCCCCAGCATTTT. Protein product: CASSFWGRDREVNQPQHF.

This clone was observed a handful of times. The chain couples TRBV28 to TRBJ1-2; 11 nucleotides agree with TRBD1. The junction had 10 bases not matched to a gene; V was cut back by 5 bases and J by 8 bases. CDR3 length: 15 amino acids. Germline CDR1 and CDR2: MDHEN and SYDVKM. CDR3: CASSPRTGGLGGYTF. In DNA, the CDR3 is TGTGCCAGCAGTCCAAGGACAGGGGGCTTGGGAGGCTACACCTTC.

The chain combines TRBV30 with TRBJ1-5; D unresolved. Germline CDR1 GTSNPN, CDR2 SVGIG (reference sequence). The V end was cut by 4 bases, the J end by 6 bases, with 13 bases between. This CDR3 region has 13 residues. The CDR3 here is CAWNGDLSQPQHF. The CDR3 nucleotides read TGTGCCTGGAACGGGGATTTGAGTCAGCCCCAGCATTTT.

This clone was seen once. This chain connects TRBV28 to TRBJ1-2; D not certain. Per the germline V gene, CDR1 is MDHEN and CDR2 is SYDVKM. The CDR3 spans 15 residues. The V end was cut by 3 bases, the J end by 4 bases, with 15 bases between. CDR3 in DNA: TGTGCCAGCAGTTTCGCCTTCACCGAGGGCTATGGCTACACCTTC. This encodes CASSFAFTEGYGYTF.

This clone was seen a few times. The J gene is TRBJ1-1, the V gene TRBV6-1; 7 bases align to TRBD1. Germline CDR1 is MNHNS and CDR2 is SASEGT. J lost 1 base, V lost 5 bases, and 1 base had no gene match. The CDR3 runs 13 residues. CDR3 DNA: TGTGCCAGCAGTAGACAGGGGAACACTGAAGCTTTCTTT. This codes for CASSRQGNTEAFF.

The gene calls are TRBV6-6 and TRBJ1-6; D ambiguous. Trimming took 6 bases from V and 7 from J, leaving 13 bases between them. CDR3 length: 14 residues. Per the germline V gene, CDR1 is MNHNY and CDR2 is SVGAGI (reference sequence). CDR3 DNA sequence: TGTGCCAGCAGCCTCGGGAATCTGAATTCACCCCTCCACTTT. Its translation is CASSLGNLNSPLHF.

The chain recombines TRBV7-3 with TRBJ2-3; perhaps TRBD1 as D (6 bases). The length of the CDR3 is 12 residues. Per germline, CDR1 SGHTA and CDR2 FQGTGA. Trimming pared 1 base from V and 12 bases from J, leaving 11 bases between. The CDR3 DNA is TGTGCCAGCAGCTTAATACAGGGAAGCCAGTATTTT. As protein: CASSLIQGSQYF.

This clone occurred a few times. V gene TRBV10-2 combines with J gene TRBJ1-5; 7 positions agree with TRBD1. The CDR3 sequence is 13 residues long. The germline gives CDR1 WSHSY, CDR2 SAAADI. Trimming removed 8 bases from V and 2 bases from J; junction bases left unmatched: 3. Here the CDR3 reads CASSGQGNQPQHF. CDR3 bases: TGCGCCAGCTCCGGACAGGGCAATCAGCCCCAGCATTTT.

This clone was seen more than once but under ten times. J is TRBJ2-6 and V is TRBV9, with D maybe TRBD1 (5 bases). The CDR3 totals 17 residues. The germline V and J ends were trimmed by 0 bases and 4 bases, with 14 bases remaining between them. Germline CDR1 SGDLS, CDR2 YYNGEE. The CDR3 loop reads CASSVDIGERGANVLTF. The CDR3 DNA follows: TGTGCCAGCAGCGTAGATATAGGGGAAAGAGGGGCCAACGTCCTGACTTTC.

The V call is TRBV27, the J call TRBJ2-7; 8 bases are a match to TRBD2. Trimming at V came to 5 bases and at J to 0 bases, leaving 3 bases not matched to a gene. CDR1 MNHEY and CDR2 SMNVEV come from the germline V gene (reference sequence). This CDR3 spans 14 amino acids. Here the CDR3 reads CASSRGGSSYEQYF. For the CDR3, the DNA is TGTGCCAGCAGTCGCGGGGGGTCCTCCTACGAGCAGTACTTC.

The V call is TRBV5-4, the J call TRBJ2-3, with D hard to call. Looked up from germline, CDR1 is SGHNT and CDR2 is YYREEE (reference sequence). The CDR3 is made up of 13 amino acids. Trimming took off 3 bases at V and 4 bases at J, with 9 bases between the two ends. Here the CDR3 reads CASSSLASDTQYF. DNA for the CDR3: TGTGCCAGCAGCTCCTTAGCCTCAGATACGCAGTATTTT.

This chain connects TRBV6-5 to TRBJ1-2; the D gene is possibly TRBD1 (6 bases). V lost 6 bases and J 5 bases, leaving 19 bases between the germline ends. The CDR3 totals 15 residues. In germline, CDR1 is MNHEY, CDR2 SVGAGI. CDR3 loop: CASRVPGARGYGYTF. The CDR3 coding sequence is TGTGCCAGCAGGGTCCCAGGGGCGAGGGGGTATGGCTACACCTTC.

This rearrangement joins TRBV7-2 to TRBJ2-2, with D perhaps matching TRBD1 (7 bases). In germline, CDR1 is SGHTA, CDR2 FQGNSA. The ends were cut back, 2 bases at V and 3 bases at J, with 13 bases in the middle. The CDR3 runs 16 residues. The CDR3 nucleotides read TGTGCCAGCAGCTTACAGGGGGGCACATACACCGGGGAGCTGTTTTTT. It encodes CASSLQGGTYTGELFF.

V usage is TRBV19 and J usage is TRBJ1-6, with a weak D call TRBD1 (5 bases). Germline CDR1 reads LNHDA; CDR2 reads SQIVND (reference sequence). The CDR3 is 16 residues long. Trimming pared 5 bases from V and 0 bases from J, leaving 11 bases between. The DNA for the CDR3 is TGTGCCAGTAGTGCCACAGGTCCCTCCTATAATTCACCCCTCCACTTT. Translating it yields CASSATGPSYNSPLHF.

Notes on this clone: One end of the junction does not line up with germline, which may come from a read error. Other DNA sequences within the sample encode an identical CDR3. The V call is TRBV5-4, the J call TRBJ2-7; tentatively, D is TRBD1 (5 bases). CDR1 and CDR2 (germline): SGHNT, YYREEE (reference sequence). CDR3 length: 15 amino acids. The CDR3 here is CASSLTRAGHYEQYF. The CDR3 DNA reads TGTGCCAGCAGCTTAACCAGGGCAGGGCACTACGAGCAATACTTC.

This rearrangement joins TRBV5-1 to TRBJ2-2, with a tentative D call TRBD2 (6 bases). This CDR3 is built from 15 residues. In germline, CDR1 is SGHRS, CDR2 YFSETQ. The V gene lost 5 bases and the J gene lost 4 bases, with 15 bases spanning the gap. CDR3 loop: CASSMTGSGTGELFF. DNA for the CDR3: TGCGCCAGCAGTATGACCGGGAGCGGCACCGGGGAGCTGTTTTTT.